A single T cell receptor (beta chain) is shown here with its context. The protocol was immunoSEQ multiplex PCR, while the TCRdb copy is restricted to in-frame clones and leaves out a portion. The sample includes around 100,000 clones, 90% of them seen just once. This CDR3 has 15 amino acids. After removal of 4 bases from V and 1 base from J, the junction contained 4 bases not matched to a gene. The V gene's germline CDR1 is SGDLS and CDR2 YYNGEE. This sample is drawn from a study of OX40 agonist ivuxolimab in advanced cancers. Study in general: Age averaged around 60 years (range about 20 to 80), and less than 85% were male.

The TCR originated in an adult with an advanced solid tumor such as melanoma, head and neck, liver or kidney cancer. The sequencing used CD4+ or CD8+ T cells sorted from blood, collected in a trial of the OX40 agonist ivuxolimab. This chain connects TRBV9 to TRBJ2-7; 11 nucleotides agree with TRBD1. In DNA, the CDR3 is TGTGCCAGCAGCTTGGGGACAGGGGGTTCCTACGAGCAGTACTTC. Translating it yields CASSLGTGGSYEQYF.